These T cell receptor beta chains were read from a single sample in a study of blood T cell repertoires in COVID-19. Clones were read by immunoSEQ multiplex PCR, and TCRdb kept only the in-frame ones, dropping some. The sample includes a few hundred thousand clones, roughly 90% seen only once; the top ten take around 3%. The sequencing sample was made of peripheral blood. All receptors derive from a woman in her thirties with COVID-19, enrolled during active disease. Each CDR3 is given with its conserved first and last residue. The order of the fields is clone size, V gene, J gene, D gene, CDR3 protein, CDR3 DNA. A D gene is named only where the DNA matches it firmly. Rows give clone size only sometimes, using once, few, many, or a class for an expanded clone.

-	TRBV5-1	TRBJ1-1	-	CASSERAAVGGEAFF	TGCGCCAGCAGCGAAAGGGCCGCGGTCGGGGGTGAAGCTTTCTTT
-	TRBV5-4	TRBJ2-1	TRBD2	CASSLALAGNEQFF	TGTGCCAGCAGCTTGGCACTAGCGGGCAATGAGCAGTTCTTC
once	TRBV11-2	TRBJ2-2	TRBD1	CASSSTGVAGELFF	TGTGCCAGCAGCTCCACAGGGGTGGCAGGGGAGCTGTTTTTT
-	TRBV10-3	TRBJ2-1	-	CAISESSVSNEQFF	TGTGCCATCAGTGAGTCGTCGGTCTCCAATGAGCAGTTCTTC
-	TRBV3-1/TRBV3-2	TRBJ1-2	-	CASSHSGAGGYTF	TGTGCCAGCAGCCACAGTGGGGCGGGAGGCTACACCTTC
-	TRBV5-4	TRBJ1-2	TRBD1	CASSLGAGGGYGYTF	TGTGCCAGCAGCTTGGGGGCAGGGGGTGGGTATGGCTACACCTTC
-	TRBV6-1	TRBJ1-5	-	CASSEGLPAGQPQHF	TGTGCCAGCAGTGAAGGACTCCCGGCGGGTCAGCCCCAGCATTTT
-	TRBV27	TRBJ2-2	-	CASKWGGGTGELFF	TGTGCCAGCAAGTGGGGAGGGGGGACCGGGGAGCTGTTTTTT
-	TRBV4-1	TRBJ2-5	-	CASSQGTAQETQYF	TGCGCCAGCAGCCAAGGTACAGCCCAAGAGACCCAGTACTTC
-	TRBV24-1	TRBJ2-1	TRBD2	CATSDPPGVAGLKDEQFF	TGTGCCACCAGTGATCCCCCCGGGGTAGCGGGATTAAAGGATGAGCAGTTCTTC
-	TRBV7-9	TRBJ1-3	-	CASSPDRLNRLSGNTIYF	TGTGCCAGCAGTCCAGATCGGCTCAACCGACTCTCTGGAAACACCATATATTTT
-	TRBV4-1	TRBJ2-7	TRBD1	CASSQETGEQQYF	TGCGCCAGCAGCCAAGAGACAGGGGAGCAGCAGTACTTC
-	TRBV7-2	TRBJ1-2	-	CASSFAPGQLGYTF	TGTGCCAGCAGCTTTGCCCCAGGACAGCTCGGCTACACCTTC
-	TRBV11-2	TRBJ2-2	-	CASSLVRAGELFF	TGTGCCAGCAGCTTAGTCAGGGCCGGGGAGCTGTTTTTT
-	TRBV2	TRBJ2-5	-	CASSEGDRGETQYF	TGTGCCAGCAGTGAAGGAGATAGGGGAGAGACCCAGTACTTC
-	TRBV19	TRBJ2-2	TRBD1	CATRGDRATNTGELFF	TGTGCCACCCGCGGGGACAGGGCGACTAACACCGGGGAGCTGTTTTTT
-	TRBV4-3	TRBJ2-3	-	CASSRSVPLLVTDTQYF	TGCGCCAGCAGCCGCTCCGTGCCACTCCTAGTAACAGATACGCAGTATTTT
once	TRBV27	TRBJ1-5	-	CASSPRGGRSNQPQHF	TGTGCCAGCAGCCCAAGGGGGGGTAGAAGCAATCAGCCCCAGCATTTT
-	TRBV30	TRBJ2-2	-	CARQGGHTPTNTGELFF	TGTGCCAGGCAGGGGGGACATACCCCTACGAACACCGGGGAGCTGTTTTTT
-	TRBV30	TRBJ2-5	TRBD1	CAWRAGRPRLGQACPQETQYF	TGTGCCTGGAGGGCCGGCCGCCCGAGGTTGGGACAGGCATGCCCTCAAGAGACCCAGTACTTC
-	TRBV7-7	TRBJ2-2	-	CASSLALGAGELFF	TGTGCTAGCAGCTTAGCGCTCGGGGCCGGGGAGCTGTTTTTT
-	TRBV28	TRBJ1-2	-	CANKDSRAGGYTF	TGTGCCAATAAGGACAGTCGGGCCGGAGGCTACACCTTC
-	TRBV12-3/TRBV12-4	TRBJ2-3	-	CASSLRGADTQYF	TGTGCCAGCAGTTTAAGGGGCGCAGATACGCAGTATTTT
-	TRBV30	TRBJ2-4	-	CAWSTGELAKNIQYF	TGTGCCTGGAGTACGGGGGAGTTAGCCAAAAACATTCAGTACTTC
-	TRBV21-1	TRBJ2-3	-	CASSKALTRDLPTSTQYF	TGTGCCAGCAGCAAAGCGCTTACGAGAGACCTCCCGACATCTACGCAGTATTTT
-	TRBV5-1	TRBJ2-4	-	CASSLAYVGPSAKNIQYF	TGCGCCAGCAGCTTGGCCTATGTGGGGCCGAGTGCCAAAAACATTCAGTACTTC
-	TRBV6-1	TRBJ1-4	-	CASSERSRRGNEKLFF	TGTGCCAGCAGTGAACGTAGCCGCAGGGGTAATGAAAAACTGTTTTTT
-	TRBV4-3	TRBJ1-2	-	CASSQDGQLNYGYTF	TGCGCCAGCAGCCAAGATGGGCAGCTAAACTATGGCTACACCTTC
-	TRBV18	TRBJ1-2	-	CASSAGGEYGYTF	TGTGCCAGCTCTGCCGGGGGGGAATATGGCTACACCTTC
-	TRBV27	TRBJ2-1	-	CASSQLSVTRHNEQFF	TGTGCCAGCAGTCAGTTAAGCGTAACCCGACACAATGAGCAGTTCTTC
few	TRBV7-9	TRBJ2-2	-	CASSLAGEPRGRAGELFF	TGTGCCAGCAGCTTAGCGGGCGAACCCCGGGGAAGGGCCGGGGAGCTGTTTTTT
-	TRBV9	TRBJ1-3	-	CASSAGAAPGNTIYF	TGTGCCAGCAGCGCAGGGGCCGCCCCTGGAAACACCATATATTTT
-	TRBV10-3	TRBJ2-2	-	CAITVQNTGELFF	TGTGCCATCACTGTACAGAACACCGGGGAGCTGTTTTTT
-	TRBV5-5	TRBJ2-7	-	CASSLDPQPRSYEQYF	TGTGCCAGCAGCTTGGATCCGCAACCTAGGTCGTACGAGCAGTACTTC
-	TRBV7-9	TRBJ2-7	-	CASSLGSGDGTYEQYF	TGTGCCAGCAGCTTAGGCTCGGGGGACGGGACCTACGAGCAGTACTTC
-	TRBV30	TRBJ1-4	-	CAWSSQGSEKLFF	TGTGCCTGGAGTTCGCAGGGCAGCGAAAAACTGTTTTTT
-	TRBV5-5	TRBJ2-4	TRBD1	CASSLGRDRGGWDIQYF	TGTGCCAGCAGCTTGGGGCGGGACAGGGGCGGTTGGGACATTCAGTACTTC
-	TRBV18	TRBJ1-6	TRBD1	CASSPPGTGNSPLHF	TGTGCCAGCTCACCACCTGGGACAGGGAATTCACCCCTCCACTTT
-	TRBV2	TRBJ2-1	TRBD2	CASRVLSGNRLEQFF	TGTGCCAGCAGGGTACTTAGCGGGAACCGCCTCGAGCAGTTCTTC
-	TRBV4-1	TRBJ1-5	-	CASSQDPGGDLIVPQHF	TGCGCCAGCAGCCAAGATCCTGGAGGGGACTTAATTGTGCCCCAGCATTTT
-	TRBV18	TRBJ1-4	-	CASSPGQPSEKLFF	TGTGCCAGCTCACCTGGACAGCCGAGTGAAAAACTGTTTTTT
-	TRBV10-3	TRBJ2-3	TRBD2	CAISESTGRAHSRTDTQYF	TGTGCCATCAGTGAGTCGACCGGGAGGGCCCACTCACGAACAGATACGCAGTATTTT
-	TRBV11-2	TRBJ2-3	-	CASSFLIGAFPSTDTQYF	TGTGCCAGCAGCTTCCTGATTGGGGCTTTCCCTAGCACAGATACGCAGTATTTT
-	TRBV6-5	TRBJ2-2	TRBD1	CASSRDRATGELFF	TGTGCCAGCAGCCGGGACAGGGCGACCGGGGAGCTGTTTTTT
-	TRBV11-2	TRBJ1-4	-	CASRGQGALNEKLFF	TGTGCCAGCAGGGGCCAAGGGGCCCTTAATGAAAAACTGTTTTTT
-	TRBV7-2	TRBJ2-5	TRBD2	CASRSSGRVETQYF	TGTGCCAGCAGATCTAGCGGGAGGGTCGAGACCCAGTACTTC
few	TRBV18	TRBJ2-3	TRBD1	CASYKGQNTDTQYF	TGTGCCAGCTACAAGGGACAGAACACAGATACGCAGTATTTT
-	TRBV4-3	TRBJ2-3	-	CASSRLEGTDTQYF	TGCGCCAGCAGCCGGCTAGAAGGCACAGATACGCAGTATTTT